The source of this T cell receptor (beta chain) is a study of cytomegalovirus exposure and HLA in healthy donors (dated by TCRdb to 2016 to 2017). At the level of the whole study: An earlier analysis of roughly 630 of the donors reported about 290 Gb of sequence data and roughly 100 million unique TCR beta sequences from some 180 million T cells. About 280 gigabases of sequencing data and 70 million to 100 million unique TCR sequences made up an early release that covered 640 HLA-typed donors. Among the roughly 400 genotyped donors, more than 70% belonged to the genetic ancestry cluster associated with self-reported Caucasian donors. The aim of the study was to test whether cataloging public T cell receptors could identify signatures of past pathogen exposure. The study profiled the T cell repertoires of 500 to 800 subjects by immunosequencing and related them to cytomegalovirus serostatus. A separate validation cohort of about 110 different subjects was used in addition to the 666-subject first cohort. The study combined high-throughput TCR immunosequencing, statistical association of individual TCRs with disease status, and machine learning to predict cytomegalovirus infection status. In a later analysis, previously published TCR beta repertoires from some 640 donors were re-analyzed and high-resolution HLA genotyping was added so that TCR occurrence patterns could be studied. The later analysis used no new phenotypic data to find candidate immune exposures, relying instead on TCR beta sequences and their occurrence across donors. To decide whether each TCR beta V gene segment behaved as functional or pseudogenic, an earlier analysis of approximately 620 of the donors relied on high-throughput TCR beta sequencing. Donor age, sex, ethnicity and CMV serostatus were collected together with the repertoire data. Genome-wide SNP genotypes for about 65% of the roughly 670 donors were used in a later genetic analysis, which treated that subset as a discovery cohort. Every discovery cohort repertoire had been produced on one sequencing platform. HLA typing covered class I and class II loci at four-digit resolution. The number of typed donors differed by locus: roughly 629-640 for A, B, C, DRB1 and DQB1; about 520 for DQA1; some 610 for DPA1; and roughly 450 for DPB1. Because of strong linkage in the cohort, five DR-DQ haplotypes were treated as single units for association and clustering. Across some 400 genotyped donors of the cohort, an average of roughly 250,000 unique TCR beta nucleotide sequences per donor were sequenced, and approximately 17% of those sequences were non-productive.

Comments on this clone: The antigen this receptor binds is unknown.

What the study reported, not specific to this receptor: The sequencing pipeline was judged likely to have produced a cluster of highly shared sequence variants as a technical artifact. Specific HLA alleles were associated with 16,951 TCR beta sequences at a false discovery rate of 0.05 in a later analysis. In this cohort, only TCR beta chains were sequenced, and detectable features were limited by the absence of alpha or paired-chain data. Sequencing depth was assumed to be roughly uniform across donors in the presence/absence analyses, though that assumption may not hold. Broadly in line with IMGT annotations, most TCR beta V segments showed up in productive rearrangements about 87% or about 30% of the time in an earlier analysis of approximately 600 of the donors. A further reported finding was that TCR beta sequences accurately predicted the HLA-A and HLA-B alleles for most subjects in the first cohort. The study gave a list of more than 150 TCR beta chains associated with cytomegalovirus. It was suggested by the authors that the approach could potentially be generalized to other disease states and immunological phenotypes. In a later analysis, several top co-occurrence clusters were reported to appear linked to parvovirus B19, influenza, CMV and Epstein-Barr virus. Most TCR sequences were observed very rarely across donors, whereas some public TCRs were present in many individuals. Some 16 rarely observed V segments, including chromosome 9 orphons, were excluded from the earlier analysis of approximately 600 of the donors because counts were too low. Strong co-occurrence of HLA alleles, especially DR and DQ, made assigning TCR associations to individual alleles difficult. Some IMGT-functional V segments, including TRBV6-2 and TRBV6-3, could not be told apart with the 87-base-pair reads, so those segments were excluded. CMV serostatus was the only immune exposure information available for the cohort. Compared with the roughly 720-donor mean, donors in an Asian-associated ancestry cluster had fewer N-insertions in productive TCRs, according to a later genetic analysis. In a later analysis, the rate of TCR association differed among HLA loci, with DRB1 alleles having the most associated TCRs and HLA-C alleles having the fewest. Because some donors lacked HLA typing at each locus, the association tests relied only on the typed subset. In a later analysis, HLA-associated TCR beta chains showed more clonal expansion and lower generation probabilities than non-associated chains that were equally common. A later genetic analysis associated a missense DCLRE1C variant with V-gene and J-gene trimming of TCR beta chains, and an independent cohort replicated the association. Correlated functional status among segregating V segments might be attributable to linkage disequilibrium, but an unknown experimental factor could not be ruled out. Most CMV-associated TCR beta chains appeared to be HLA-restricted in a later analysis, and the HLA associations seemed to be driven largely by CMV exposure. Three of the identified cytomegalovirus-associated TCR beta chains were confirmed in vitro to be specific for cytomegalovirus antigens. The classifier was reported to diagnose cytomegalovirus status with high specificity and sensitivity in both the original and validation cohorts.

Library preparation was by the immunoSEQ multiplex PCR assay. For the multiplex PCR, a mixture combining 60 forward primers for TCR Vbeta segments and 13 reverse primers for TCR Jbeta segments was used. Amplification of the CDR3 region of rearranged TCR beta genes was performed with a multiplex PCR assay on genomic DNA. On the Illumina HiSeq System, the amplified TCR beta libraries were sequenced as 87-base-pair reads. The original pipeline was this. A later analysis tallied 75 million to 85 million unique TCR beta chains across the 666 repertoires, and roughly 11 million of those chains were shared by two or more donors. To remove PCR and sequencing errors, raw reads were error-corrected and collapsed into unique sequences using a nearest-neighbor algorithm that merged closely related sequences. CDR3 sequences were aligned to IMGT reference sequences to assign V, D and J gene segments. For a sequence to be retained, a match of at least six nucleotides was required to both a V gene segment and a J gene segment. Rearrangements were called productive when the CDR3 lacked stop codons and stayed in frame with V and J; all others were non-productive. CDR3 was defined by IMGT convention, running from the second conserved V-encoded cysteine to the conserved J-encoded phenylalanine. In an earlier analysis of more than 550 of the donors, sequences lacking an unambiguous match to a single V gene segment were excluded. An earlier analysis of several hundred of the donors called V segments functional above 56.7% productive rearrangements and segregating when the between-donor standard deviation exceeded 5%. A statistical classification framework was built to diagnose cytomegalovirus status from the catalog of TCR beta chain sequences. In a later analysis, TCR nucleotide sequences were compared against IMGT/GENE-DB human TR gene sequences so that V and J genes could be assigned. In a later analysis, CDR3 sequences and most-parsimonious VDJ recombination scenarios were assigned using the TCRdist pipeline. In a later analysis, each TCR beta chain was defined by its CDR3 amino acid sequence together with its V-gene family, and reads lacking a unique V-gene family were excluded. As a way to deal with suspected cross-contamination and a sequencing artifact, a later analysis dropped hundreds of nucleotide sequences that were highly shared and had low generation probability. For each public chain, a later analysis derived a clonal expansion index from normalized ranks of inferred template counts within each repertoire. In a later analysis, generation probabilities were computed using a VDJ recombination model fitted to out-of-frame rearrangements, and the results were checked against IGoR. In a later analysis, hypergeometric tests were used to score TCR-TCR, TCR-HLA and TCR-CMV co-occurrence, with a repertoire-size bias correction applied to TCR pairs. In a later analysis, false discovery rates were estimated by permuting HLA or CMV assignments 20 times. A later analysis grouped co-occurring TCRs with DBSCAN, adding TCRdist sequence similarity when clustering within HLA-allele-positive subsets. Co-occurrence clustering excluded repertoires with fewer than 30,000 or more than 120,000 public chains, plus five with anomalous nucleotide sharing. TCRdb holds this immuneACCESS table with in-frame rearrangements only. Some clones are missing; in checked studies, unresolved V genes explain under half, and the rest has no known cause. V, J and clone size are those of that table, while D and trimming were read from the DNA. The data table for this sample lists under 250,000 clones. The ten largest clonotypes hold 1.1% of the sample.

The cohort consisted of fewer than 700 healthy bone marrow donors. Cohort members were all nominally healthy when sampled, although unrecorded immune exposures were likely present. The donor tested CMV seropositive and was one of the 289 seropositive cohort members. Every donor gave a peripheral blood sample, and the peripheral blood mononuclear cells from that sample were used for TCR beta sequencing. Genomic DNA was extracted from the blood cell samples with the Qiagen DNeasy Blood Extraction Kit. The CDR3 starts with the cysteine, ends with the phenylalanine, and has 16 residues. Only the CDR3 portion is preserved as DNA: 48 bases, with reading frame beginning at the first base. The V end gives up 5 bases and the J end 4 bases, leaving 8 bases in the junction not matched to a gene. The germline V gene provides CDR1 MDHEN and CDR2 SYDVKM.

In this chain, TRBV28 is recombined with TRBJ2-1, and 10 junction bases match TRBD2. The sequence was obtained from a girl aged 2-10 years in good health and CMV-seropositive. The source material was PBMCs. The nucleotide sequence is TGTGCCAGCAGTCCTTCAGCGGGAGGGGGTTACAATGAGCAGTTCTTC. This yields the protein CASSPSAGGGYNEQFF. Reference TRBV28 and TRBJ2-1 genes cover what lies past the CDR3, so the full variable domain is DVKVTQSSRYLVKRTGEKVFLECVQDMDHENMFWYRQDPGLGLRLIYFSYDVKMKEKGDIPEGYSVSREKKERFSLILESASTNQTSMYLCASSPSAGGGYNEQFFGPGTRLTVL.